The following is a T cell receptor beta chain sequence with its context. These data originate in a study of CD8+ T cells in alopecia areata. Treatment: oral pan-JAK inhibitor, 5-10 mg twice daily. Trimming removed 2 bases from V and 0 bases from J, with 5 bases in between. Germline V CDR1 and CDR2: SQVTM, ANQGSEA. This CDR3 has 13 amino acids. cDNA serving as the sequencing template came from extracted, reverse transcribed RNA. TCRdb's table, derived via immunoSEQ multiplex PCR, lists solely in-frame clones and lacks some. The table has about 190,000 clones, about three fifths seen once. The V gene is TRBV29-1, the J gene TRBJ2-4; no definite D call. Sequencing used CD4+ T cells sorted from blood, obtained at week 4, from a patient treated with tofacitinib. This TCR was recovered from a human donor with alopecia areata. The CDR3 DNA reads as TGCAGCGTTGAACCGCTAGCCAAAAACATTCAGTACTTC. Translating gives CSVEPLAKNIQYF.